Listed here are 29 T cell receptor beta chains from one sample, sequenced in a study of monozygotic twins with inflammatory bowel disease. TCRdb processed the 5' RACE reads again and assigns one entry to each CDR3 protein, with no DNA. Reported are 200,000 to 250,000 distinct CDR3 sequences; the ten largest clones contain around 7.6%. What was sequenced was blood. The receptors come from a human donor with ulcerative colitis or Crohn's disease, or a healthy co-twin of an affected twin (not recorded which).

The V gene is TRBV25-1, the J gene TRBJ2-7; TCRdb returns TRBD1, unconfirmable since there is no DNA. This CDR3 has 11 amino acids. Germline V gene lookup returns CDR1 MGHDK and CDR2 SYGVNS. The CDR3 reads CASSELGAQYF.

The chain is built from TRBV6-6 and TRBJ1-1. Looked up from germline, CDR1 is MNHNY and CDR2 is SVGAGI (reference sequence). This CDR3 region has 13 residues. The CDR3 is CASQLQGLGEAFF.

The chain uses TRBV3-1 and TRBJ1-6. The CDR3 consists of 15 residues. Germline values: CDR1 LGHDT, CDR2 YNNKEL (reference sequence). CDR3 region: CASSQGTALRSLLHF.

The rearrangement links TRBV20-1 to TRBJ1-5. The CDR3 length is 14 residues. The germline CDR1 and CDR2 sequences are DFQATT and SNEGSKA (reference sequence). CDR3 sequence: CSASLGYSNQPQHF.

The rearrangement links TRBV6-5 to TRBJ2-7. Germline assignment: CDR1 MNHEY and CDR2 SVGAGI. CDR3 size: 18 residues. CDR3 sequence: CASSYRGLRRVSSYEQYF.

The rearrangement uses TRBV5-1 and TRBJ2-5; TCRdb outputs TRBD2, but without DNA this stays unchecked. The CDR3 loop spans 16 amino acids. Per germline, CDR1 SGHRS and CDR2 YFSETQ. This CDR3 reads CASSATSGGIKETQYF. Filled out from reference TRBV5-1 and TRBJ2-5, the complete variable domain reads KAGVTQTPRYLIKTRGQQVTLSCSPISGHRSVSWYQQTPGQGLQFLFEYFSETQRNKGNFPGRFSGRQFSNSRSEMNVSTLELGDSALYLCASSATSGGIKETQYFGPGTRLLVL.

The chain couples TRBV12-3 or TRBV12-4 to TRBJ2-1; TCRdb proposes TRBD1, but this gene call is untestable without DNA. This CDR3 has 16 amino acids. This CDR3 is CASSLVSGGAYNEQFF.

The V call is TRBV4-2, the J call TRBJ2-3; TCRdb indicates TRBD2, and absent DNA this call remains unverified. This CDR3 region has 16 residues. Germline-derived CDR1 and CDR2 are LGHNA and YNFKEQ. CDR3 in amino acids: CASSQEGGASTDTQYF.

The J gene is TRBJ1-4, the V gene TRBV10-2. Germline assignment: CDR1 WSHSY and CDR2 SAAADI. The CDR3 length is 13 residues. This chain's CDR3 is CASSEDPREKLFF.

V is TRBV7-9 and J is TRBJ2-1; the D call of TRBD2 rests on TCRdb alone, since no DNA is present to check it. This CDR3 comprises 16 residues. Germline loops: CDR1 SEHNR, CDR2 FQNEAQ (reference sequence). This CDR3 is CASSNQRDGRNNEQFF. The whole variable domain, filled in from reference TRBV7-9 and TRBJ2-1, reads DTGVSQNPRHKITKRGQNVTFRCDPISEHNRLYWYRQTLGQGPEFLTYFQNEAQLEKSRLLSDRFSAERPKGSFSTLEIQRTEQGDSAMYLCASSNQRDGRNNEQFFGPGTRLTVL.

CDR3 region: CASSSSGRAGEQYF. This chain joins TRBV6-1 and TRBJ2-7; TCRdb calls TRBD2, which cannot be checked without DNA. In germline, CDR1 is MNHNS, CDR2 SASEGT. The CDR3 consists of 14 residues.

The genes are TRBV3-1 and TRBJ2-1; TCRdb's D call of TRBD1 is untestable without DNA. Germline V lookup: CDR1 LGHDT, CDR2 YNNKEL (reference sequence). The CDR3 loop spans 15 amino acids. CDR3: CASSQWDRGHNEQFF.

This chain uses TRBV12-3 or TRBV12-4 with TRBJ1-1. This CDR3 region has 13 residues. CDR3 in amino acids: CASSRGPATEAFF.

The rearrangement links TRBV20-1 to TRBJ1-1. Germline-derived CDR1 and CDR2 are DFQATT and SNEGSKA (reference sequence). The CDR3 sequence is 13 residues long. This CDR3 is CSARDPSNTEAFF.

V is TRBV20-1 and J is TRBJ1-1. CDR3 length equals 14 residues. Per the germline V gene, CDR1 is DFQATT and CDR2 is SNEGSKA (reference sequence). Here the CDR3 reads CSARSGSSNTEAFF.

The chain has TRBV7-9 and TRBJ2-1; as DNA is missing, the TRBD1 call by TCRdb cannot be tested. The germline CDR1 and CDR2 sequences are SEHNR and FQNEAQ (reference sequence). This CDR3 has 13 residues. CDR3 sequence: CASSRTGYNEQFF.

The chain employs TRBV11-2 and TRBJ2-5; TCRdb's D call, TRBD2, is unchecked because there is no DNA. The CDR3 runs to 16 residues. Per the germline V gene, CDR1 is SGHAT and CDR2 is FQNNGV. CDR3 loop: CASSPPLAGDSETQYF.

This chain uses TRBV6-1 with TRBJ1-6; without DNA, the TCRdb call of TRBD1 cannot be checked. Germline values: CDR1 MNHNS, CDR2 SASEGT. The CDR3 loop spans 14 amino acids. This CDR3 is CASSKKGWGSPLHF.

The chain carries TRBV5-6 and TRBJ2-3; TCRdb indicates TRBD2, and absent DNA this call remains unverified. The CDR3 is made up of 18 amino acids. The germline CDR1 and CDR2 sequences are SGHDT and YYEEEE. CDR3 loop: CASSFPTASGRATDTQYF.

This rearrangement joins TRBV24-1 to TRBJ2-2; TCRdb names TRBD2, which stays unverified in the absence of DNA. Germline V gene sequence: CDR1 KGHDR, CDR2 SFDVKD. CDR3 length equals 16 residues. The CDR3 protein is CATSDLKRGGTGELFF.

The chain combines TRBV10-3 with TRBJ2-7; TCRdb's D call, TRBD1, is unchecked because there is no DNA. Looked up from germline, CDR1 is ENHRY and CDR2 is SYGVKD. This CDR3 spans 14 amino acids. CDR3 sequence: CAISDPAGTEEQYF.

The J gene is TRBJ1-4, the V gene TRBV29-1; TCRdb designates TRBD1, a call that cannot be tested without DNA. The CDR3 is 13 residues long. Germline V gene lookup returns CDR1 SQVTM and CDR2 ANQGSEA. The CDR3 sequence is CSARGQGSEKLFF. Full variable domain (missing parts from reference TRBV29-1 and TRBJ1-4): SAVISQKPSRDICQRGTSLTIQCQVDSQVTMMFWYRQQPGQSLTLIATANQGSEATYESGFVIDKFPISRPNLTFSTLTVSNMSPEDSSIYLCSARGQGSEKLFFGSGTQLSVL.

The chain recombines TRBV5-1 with TRBJ2-1. The CDR3 is 17 amino acids. Germline V gene data show CDR1 as SGHRS and CDR2 as YFSETQ. The CDR3 reads CASSSDLTGSSYNEQFF.

The chain links TRBV4-1 to TRBJ2-1; TCRdb gives TRBD2 as the D gene, but with no DNA this cannot be confirmed. There are 16 residues in the CDR3. Germline lookup yields CDR1 MGHRA and CDR2 YSYEKL. This CDR3 reads CASSQEEASGYNEQFF.

The chain joins TRBV27 to TRBJ1-5. In germline, CDR1 is MNHEY, CDR2 SMNVEV (reference sequence). The CDR3 is made up of 12 amino acids. The CDR3 is CASIGGDGSQHF.

The gene calls are TRBV30 and TRBJ1-5. Germline CDR1 GTSNPN, CDR2 SVGIG (reference sequence). The length of the CDR3 is 13 residues. The CDR3 protein is CAWSPQPNQPQHF.

The chain has TRBV6-5 and TRBJ2-7; the TCRdb D gene call, TRBD1, has no DNA to confirm it. The germline CDR1 and CDR2 sequences are MNHEY and SVGAGI. The CDR3 is 13 residues long. The chain's CDR3 is CASKGTGSPEQYF.

The chain recombines TRBV7-2 with TRBJ2-3; the TCRdb call, TRBD1, lacks DNA for checking. Germline V lookup: CDR1 SGHTA, CDR2 FQGNSA. CDR3 length equals 13 residues. The CDR3: CASSTPGPRSQYF.

The chain couples TRBV5-1 to TRBJ1-4; absent DNA, TCRdb's TRBD1 call cannot be checked. This CDR3 has 15 amino acids. Germline-derived CDR1 and CDR2 are SGHRS and YFSETQ. This CDR3 is CASKPTGTTNEKLFF.